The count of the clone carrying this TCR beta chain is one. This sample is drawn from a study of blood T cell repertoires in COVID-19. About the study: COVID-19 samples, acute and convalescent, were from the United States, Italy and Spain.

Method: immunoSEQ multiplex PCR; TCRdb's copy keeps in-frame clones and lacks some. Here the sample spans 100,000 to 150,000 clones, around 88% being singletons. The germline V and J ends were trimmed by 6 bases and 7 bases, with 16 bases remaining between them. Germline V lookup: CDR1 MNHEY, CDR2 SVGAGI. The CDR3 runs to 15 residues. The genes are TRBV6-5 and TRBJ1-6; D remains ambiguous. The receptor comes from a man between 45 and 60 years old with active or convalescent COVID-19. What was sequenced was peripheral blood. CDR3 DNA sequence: TGTGCCAGCAGCCCAGAACAGACACTGAATTCACCCCTCCACTTT. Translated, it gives CASSPEQTLNSPLHF.